Presented here are 24 T cell receptor beta chains from one specimen sequenced in a study of tumor-infiltrating lymphocytes in glioblastoma multiforme. Three nested ARM-PCR rounds with V-beta and C-beta primers built TCRB libraries. TCRdb re-called the multiplex PCR reads with MiXCR, one entry per CDR3 protein. The sample contains 25,000 to 40,000 distinct CDR3 sequences, more than 55% of which appear only once. The specimen sequenced was brain tumor tissue. The receptors come from a male donor with glioblastoma.

This chain connects TRBV29-1 to TRBJ2-5; maybe TRBD2 (7 bases). This CDR3 comprises 19 residues. CDR1 is SQVTM and CDR2 is ANQGSEA in the germline V gene. The CDR3 sequence is CSVRSRGRGGGSGQETQYF. DNA for the CDR3: TGCAGTGTTCGCTCCCGGGGCAGGGGAGGCGGGAGTGGCCAAGAGACCCAGTACTTC.

Relative to its sample, this clonotype is medium-sized. The chain combines TRBV6-5 with TRBJ1-2, with TRBD1 matching over 7 bases. The germline V gene has CDR1 MNHEY and CDR2 SVGAGI. V dropped 0 bases and J dropped 4; count of bases not matched to a gene: 8. CDR3 size: 16 residues. In DNA form, the CDR3 reads TGTGCCAGCAGTTACTCGTATACAGGGGTAGTCTATGGCTACACCTTC. It yields the protein CASSYSYTGVVYGYTF.

This clonotype was counted a single time. Germline is not matched at one junction end, which may reflect a read error. DNA for the CDR3: TGTGCCATCAGCTTACCCCTGGGCCCCTCTGAAGCTTTCTTT. Its translation: CAISLPLGPSEAFF. This sequence joins TRBV7-9 and TRBJ1-1; D gene uncertain. CDR1 is SEHNR and CDR2 is FQNEAQ in the germline V gene (reference sequence). CDR3 length equals 14 residues.

The gene calls are TRBV6-1 and TRBJ1-5, with unresolved D. In germline, CDR1 is MNHNS, CDR2 SASEGT. The CDR3 runs 15 residues. The V end was cut by 2 bases, the J end by 5 bases, with 13 bases between. The CDR3 nucleotides are TGTGCCAGCAGTGAAACTGGACGGGCCGATCAGCCCCAGCATTTT. It encodes CASSETGRADQPQHF.

This clonotype was picked up many times. The CDR3 is CASSQDRYRLNTEAFF. The DNA for the CDR3 is TGCGCCAGCAGCCAAGATCGGTACAGACTGAACACTGAAGCTTTCTTT. The chain carries TRBV4-1 and TRBJ1-1, with D unclear. The V gene lost 0 bases and the J gene lost 0 bases, with 11 bases spanning the gap. The CDR3 runs 16 residues. Germline loops: CDR1 MGHRA, CDR2 YSYEKL.

The sample holds many counts of this clonotype. The rearrangement links TRBV14 to TRBJ1-6; unclear D gene. Per germline, CDR1 SGHDN and CDR2 FVKESK. V was shortened by 0 bases and J by 14 bases, with 8 bases between the two germline ends. The CDR3 consists of 12 residues. This chain's CDR3 is CASSQERRALHF. The CDR3 DNA sequence: TGTGCCAGCAGCCAAGAGAGGAGGGCCCTCCACTTT.

Ten or more counts support this clonotype. J is TRBJ2-5 and V is TRBV10-3; 12 bases line up with TRBD1. The CDR3 has 14 amino acids. V was pared by 10 bases and J by 5 bases, with 8 bases of the junction left unmatched. The germline gives CDR1 ENHRY, CDR2 SYGVKD. CDR3 sequence (DNA): TGTGCCACCGAACCGGGACAGGGGGCTGAGACCCAGTACTTC. This codes for CATEPGQGAETQYF.

With respect to this clonotype: A much larger clone is a single base away; this may be a read error. The CDR3: CASRTQGYGQYF. In nucleotides, the CDR3 is TGTGCCAGCAGAACACAGGGCTACGGGCAGTACTTC. The V call is TRBV6-5, the J call TRBJ2-7, with a weak D call TRBD1 (6 bases). This CDR3 region has 12 residues. Per germline, CDR1 MNHEY and CDR2 SVGAGI.

This clonotype was observed once. A read error may explain this, as a much larger clone is one base away. The J gene is TRBJ1-4, the V gene TRBV5-1, with TRBD1 matching 9 bases. This CDR3 comprises 15 residues. Looked up from germline, CDR1 is SGHRS and CDR2 is YFSETQ. In DNA, the CDR3 is TGCGCCAGCAGCCTACTAACAGGGGGCGGTGAAAAACTGCTTTTT. Residues: CASSLLTGGGEKLLF. The full variable domain, in which reference TRBV5-1 and TRBJ1-4 provide the parts outside the CDR3, is KAGVTQTPRYLIKTRGQQVTLSCSPISGHRSVSWYQQTPGQGLQFLFEYFSETQRNKGNFPGRFSGRQFSNSRSEMNVSTLELGDSALYLCASSLLTGGGEKLLFGSGTQLSVL.

This clonotype appeared many times. The chain uses TRBV6-4 and TRBJ1-5, with no clear D. Between the trimmed V and J ends, which lost 10 bases and 5 bases, there was a span of 6 bases. This CDR3 is built from 10 residues. Germline loops: CDR1 MRHNA, CDR2 SNTAGT. The CDR3 nucleotides read TGTGCCAACTTAGATCAGCCCCAGCATTTT. Amino acids: CANLDQPQHF.

This clonotype appeared many times. The CDR3 sequence: CASSLGPTASNYGYTF. The CDR3 DNA sequence: TGTGCCAGCAGTTTAGGCCCGACAGCTTCTAACTATGGCTACACCTTC. The V gene is TRBV12-3 or TRBV12-4, the J gene TRBJ1-2; maybe TRBD1 (5 bases). This CDR3 has 16 amino acids. Trimming pared 1 base from V and 0 bases from J, leaving 12 bases between.

As concerns this clonotype: A read error may be the cause here, since a much bigger clone is one base away. V gene TRBV7-8 combines with J gene TRBJ1-4; TRBD1 matches at 12 bases. The CDR3 is 18 residues long. The V gene's germline CDR1 is SGHVS and CDR2 FQNEAQ. CDR3 coding DNA: TGTGCCAGCAGTTCTAATCCATCCACCGGGACAGGGGGCGAAAAACTGCTTTTT. It encodes CASSSNPSTGTGGEKLLF.

On this clonotype itself: Its ends do not fully match the called genes, so a read error is possible. The chain employs TRBV10-1 and TRBJ2-7; D is possibly TRBD1 (6 bases). In germline, CDR1 is WNHNN, CDR2 SYGVQD (reference sequence). CDR3 length: 16 amino acids. Written as DNA, the CDR3 is TGCACCAGCAGTGGAATTGGGACATGGGATTTATACGAGCAGTACTTC. Translation gives CTSSGIGTWDLYEQYF.

This clonotype was observed a handful of times. The gene calls are TRBV29-1 and TRBJ2-3; 9 nucleotides agree with TRBD2. The CDR3 is made up of 13 amino acids. In germline, CDR1 is SQVTM, CDR2 ANQGSEA. CDR3 in amino acids: CRDGGRGTDTQYF. CDR3 DNA: TGCAGAGATGGCGGGAGGGGCACAGATACGCAGTATTTT.

As to this clonotype: This CDR3 is missing its conserved last phenylalanine or tryptophan, likely due to a read error. The chain joins TRBV12-3 or TRBV12-4 to TRBJ2-3, with D tentatively TRBD1 (6 bases). Trimming pared 2 bases from V and 2 bases from J, leaving 11 bases between. The CDR3 contains 15 residues. DNA for the CDR3: TGTGCCAGCAGTTTATGGCAGGGGCACACAGATACGCAGTATCTT. Residues: CASSLWQGHTDTQYL.

As to this clonotype: As the CDR3 is not closed by the conserved phenylalanine or tryptophan, this likely results from a read error. It is unclear where the CDR3 begins or ends on the DNA, so no DNA is shown, and the CDR3 is as TCRdb lists it. The CDR3 protein is CASSQDRTGPDTQYV. The V and J genes are TRBV4-3 and TRBJ2-3; the table's D call of TRBD1 was not tested on the DNA. From germline, CDR1 is LGHNA and CDR2 YSLEER. The CDR3 length is 15 residues, termini included.

Worth noting for this clonotype: One end of the junction does not line up with germline, which may come from a read error. The chain couples TRBV4-1 to TRBJ2-1; either TRBD1 or TRBD2 may fit D (6 bases each). Germline loops: CDR1 MGHRA, CDR2 YSYEKL. The CDR3 is 14 residues long. CDR3 protein: CASSHGGPYNERFF. The DNA of the CDR3 is TGCGCCAGCAGCCACGGGGGCCCCTACAATGAGCGGTTCTTC.

In nucleotides, the CDR3 is TGTGCCAGCAGCACGGGACTAGCAGGACCCAATGAGCAGTTCTTC. This encodes CASSTGLAGPNEQFF. This sequence joins TRBV11-2 and TRBJ2-1, with TRBD2 identical over 9 bases. Trimming cost V 5 bases and J 6 bases; bases outside gene matches: 8. CDR1 SGHAT and CDR2 FQNNGV come from the germline V gene. The CDR3 is 15 residues long.

The chain couples TRBV20-1 to TRBJ2-7, with 10 bases that match TRBD2. The V and J ends lost 5 bases and 8 bases, in that order; junction bases with no gene match: 15. The germline V gene has CDR1 DFQATT and CDR2 SNEGSKA (reference sequence). The CDR3 is 15 amino acids. CDR3 protein: CSAPLTSGRAHKQYF. CDR3 DNA sequence: TGCAGTGCTCCTCTTACCAGCGGGAGGGCCCACAAGCAGTACTTC.

About this clonotype itself: A much larger clone lies a single base off, so this may be a read error. The chain is built from TRBV30 and TRBJ2-5; a weak D match, TRBD2 (6 bases). Between the trimmed V and J ends, which lost 4 bases and 3 bases, there was a span of 15 bases. Per the germline V gene, CDR1 is GTSNPN and CDR2 is SVGIG (reference sequence). The CDR3 is 14 residues long. Here the CDR3 DNA reads TGTGCCTGGACTGGACTAACGAGAGAAGAGACCCAGTACTTC. Translating gives CAWTGLTREETQYF.

The chain links TRBV20-1 to TRBJ2-3, with a tentative D call TRBD2 (6 bases). This CDR3 has 15 amino acids. Germline V gene data show CDR1 as DFQATT and CDR2 as SNEGSKA (reference sequence). V shed 3 bases and J shed 6 bases, with 19 bases lying between them. This chain's CDR3 is CSASLARWRADTQYF. CDR3 bases: TGCAGTGCTAGCCTAGCGAGATGGCGGGCTGATACGCAGTATTTT.

The chain links TRBV4-2 to TRBJ2-5; TRBD1 is a possible D gene (6 bases). With 3 bases removed from V and 5 bases from J, the gap between germline ends came to 16 bases. CDR1 and CDR2 (germline): LGHNA, YNFKEQ. CDR3 length: 15 residues. CDR3 bases: TGTGCCAGCAGCCAGGGTCAGGACAGCCAGGAGACCCAGTACTTC. Protein: CASSQGQDSQETQYF.

In the case of this clonotype: The missing conserved phenylalanine or tryptophan at the end of this CDR3 makes a read error likely. The V and J genes are TRBV20-1 and TRBJ2-1; TRBD2 matches 7 bases. CDR1 is DFQATT, CDR2 SNEGSKA, per germline (reference sequence). V shed 0 bases, J shed 7 bases, and the junction held 6 bases outside the gene matches. The CDR3 consists of 14 residues. The CDR3 spells CSARDAGVANEQFI. CDR3 coding DNA: TGCAGTGCTAGAGATGCGGGAGTTGCGAATGAGCAGTTCATC.

This clonotype is classed as medium-sized. V is TRBV29-1 and J is TRBJ2-3; 7 nucleotides match TRBD2. Germline trimming cut 4 bases from V and 4 bases from J; bases unmatched to any gene: 5. This CDR3 has 13 residues. Germline V gene data show CDR1 as SQVTM and CDR2 as ANQGSEA. The CDR3 protein is CSVVGGGPDTQYF. For the CDR3, the DNA is TGCAGCGTTGTGGGGGGAGGGCCAGATACGCAGTATTTT.